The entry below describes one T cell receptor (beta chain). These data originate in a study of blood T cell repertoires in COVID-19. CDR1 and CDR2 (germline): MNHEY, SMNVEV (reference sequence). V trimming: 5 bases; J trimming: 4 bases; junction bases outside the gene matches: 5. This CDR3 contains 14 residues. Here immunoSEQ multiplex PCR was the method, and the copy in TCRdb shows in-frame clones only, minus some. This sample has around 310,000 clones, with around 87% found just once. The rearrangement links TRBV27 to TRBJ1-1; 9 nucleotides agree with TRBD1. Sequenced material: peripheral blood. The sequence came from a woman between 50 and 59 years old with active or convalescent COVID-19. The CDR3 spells CASSPWDRATEAFF. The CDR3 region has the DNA TGTGCCAGCAGTCCATGGGACAGGGCCACTGAAGCTTTCTTT.